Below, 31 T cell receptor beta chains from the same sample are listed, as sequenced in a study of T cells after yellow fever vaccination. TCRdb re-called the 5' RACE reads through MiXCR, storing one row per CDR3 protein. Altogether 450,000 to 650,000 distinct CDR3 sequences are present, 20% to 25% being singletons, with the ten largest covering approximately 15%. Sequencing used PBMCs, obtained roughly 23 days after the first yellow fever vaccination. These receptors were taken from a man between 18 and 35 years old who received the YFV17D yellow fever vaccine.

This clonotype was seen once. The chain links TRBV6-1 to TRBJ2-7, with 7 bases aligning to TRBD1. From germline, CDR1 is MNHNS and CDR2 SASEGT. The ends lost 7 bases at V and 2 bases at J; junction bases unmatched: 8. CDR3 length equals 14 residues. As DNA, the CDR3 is TGTGCCAGCACCCCAGGTGGGACAGCCTACGAGCAGTACTTC. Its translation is CASTPGGTAYEQYF.

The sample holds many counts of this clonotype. The DNA of the CDR3 is TGTGCCAGCAGTTTAGGGGGGTTCACTGAAGCTTTCTTT. Translating it yields CASSLGGFTEAFF. This chain joins TRBV12-3 or TRBV12-4 and TRBJ1-1; possibly TRBD1 for D (5 bases). The CDR3 sequence is 13 residues long. Trimming stripped 1 base from V and 4 bases from J, with 7 bases between.

The CDR3, as DNA: TGTGCCAGCAGCAAAGGCGCAGGGCCAAGCTCCTACGAGCAGTACTTC. Translating gives CASSKGAGPSSYEQYF. This chain links TRBV2 with TRBJ2-7, with D possibly TRBD1 on 5 matching bases. There are 16 residues in the CDR3. V was shortened by 6 bases and J by 0 bases, with 18 bases between the two germline ends. From germline, CDR1 is SNHLY and CDR2 FYNNEI.

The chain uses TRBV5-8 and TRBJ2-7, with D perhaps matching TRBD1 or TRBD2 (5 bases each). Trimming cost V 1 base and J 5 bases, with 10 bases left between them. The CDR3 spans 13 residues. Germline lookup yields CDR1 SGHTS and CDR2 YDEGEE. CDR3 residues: CASSLFRENEQYF. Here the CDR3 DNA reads TGTGCCAGCAGCTTGTTCAGGGAGAACGAGCAGTACTTC.

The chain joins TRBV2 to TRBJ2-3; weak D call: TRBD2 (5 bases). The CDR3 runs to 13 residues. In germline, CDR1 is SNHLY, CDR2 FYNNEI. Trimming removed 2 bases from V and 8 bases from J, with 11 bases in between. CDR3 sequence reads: CASSERQEATQYF. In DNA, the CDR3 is TGTGCCAGCAGTGAAAGGCAGGAGGCTACGCAGTATTTT.

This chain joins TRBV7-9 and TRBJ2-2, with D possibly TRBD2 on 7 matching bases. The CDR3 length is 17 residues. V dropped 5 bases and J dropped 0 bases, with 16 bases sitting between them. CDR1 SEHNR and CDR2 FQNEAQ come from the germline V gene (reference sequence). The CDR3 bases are TGTGCCAGCAGCCCCCTACGGGGGGCGGCGAACACCGGGGAGCTGTTTTTT. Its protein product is CASSPLRGAANTGELFF.

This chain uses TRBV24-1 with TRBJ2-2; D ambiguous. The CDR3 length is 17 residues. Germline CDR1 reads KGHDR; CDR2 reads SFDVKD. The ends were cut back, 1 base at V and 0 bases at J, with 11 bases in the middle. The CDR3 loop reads CATSDFTWQTNTGELFF. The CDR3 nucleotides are TGTGCCACCAGTGATTTTACGTGGCAGACGAACACCGGGGAGCTGTTTTTT.

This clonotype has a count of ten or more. CDR3 DNA: TGTGCCAGCAGTACCCAGACGCCAAATACGCAGTATTTT. Protein product: CASSTQTPNTQYF. This chain uses TRBV12-3 or TRBV12-4 with TRBJ2-3; D remains unclear. Trimming took off 5 bases at V and 7 bases at J, with 13 bases between the two ends. This CDR3 has 13 amino acids.

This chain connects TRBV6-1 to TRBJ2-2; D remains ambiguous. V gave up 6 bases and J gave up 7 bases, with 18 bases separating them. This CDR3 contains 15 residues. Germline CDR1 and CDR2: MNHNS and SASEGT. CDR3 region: CASSSPEAGVGELFF. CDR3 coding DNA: TGTGCCAGCAGCTCCCCCGAGGCAGGCGTCGGGGAGCTGTTTTTT.

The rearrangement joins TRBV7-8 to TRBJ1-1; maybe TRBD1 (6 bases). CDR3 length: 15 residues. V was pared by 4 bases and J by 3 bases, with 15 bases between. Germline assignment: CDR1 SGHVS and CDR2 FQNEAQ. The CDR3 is CASSYVHSGDTEAFF. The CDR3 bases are TGTGCCAGCAGCTACGTTCACTCAGGGGACACTGAAGCTTTCTTT.

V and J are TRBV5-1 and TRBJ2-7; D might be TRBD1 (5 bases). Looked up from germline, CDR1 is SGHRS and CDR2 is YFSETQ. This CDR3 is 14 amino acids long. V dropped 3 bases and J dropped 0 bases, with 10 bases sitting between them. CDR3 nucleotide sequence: TGCGCCAGCAGCTCGGACACGAGCTCCTACGAGCAGTACTTC. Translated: CASSSDTSSYEQYF.

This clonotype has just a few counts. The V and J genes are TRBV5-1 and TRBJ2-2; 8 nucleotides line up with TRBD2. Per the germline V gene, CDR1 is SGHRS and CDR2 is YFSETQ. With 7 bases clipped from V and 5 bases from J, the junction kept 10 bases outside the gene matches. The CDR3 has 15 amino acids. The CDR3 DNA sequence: TGCGCCAGCGCGAGCGGGGGCGTAGTAACCGGGGAGCTGTTTTTT. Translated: CASASGGVVTGELFF.

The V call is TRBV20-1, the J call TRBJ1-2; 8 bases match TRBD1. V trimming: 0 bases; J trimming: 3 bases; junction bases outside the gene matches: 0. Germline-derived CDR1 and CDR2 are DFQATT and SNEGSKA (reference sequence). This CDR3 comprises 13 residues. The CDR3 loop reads CSAREDRDYGYTF. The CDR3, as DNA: TGCAGTGCTAGAGAGGACAGGGACTATGGCTACACCTTC.

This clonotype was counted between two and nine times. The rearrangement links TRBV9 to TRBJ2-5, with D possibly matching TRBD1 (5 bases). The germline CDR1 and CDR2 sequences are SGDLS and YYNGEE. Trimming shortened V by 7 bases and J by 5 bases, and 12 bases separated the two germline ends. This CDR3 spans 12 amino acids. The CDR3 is CASQGTGETQYF. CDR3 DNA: TGTGCCAGCCAGGGAACTGGGGAGACCCAGTACTTC.

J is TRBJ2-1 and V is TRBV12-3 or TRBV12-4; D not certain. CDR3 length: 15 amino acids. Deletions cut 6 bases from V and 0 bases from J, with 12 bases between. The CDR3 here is CASRETPSSYNEQFF. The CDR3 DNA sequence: TGTGCCAGCAGGGAGACACCAAGCTCCTACAATGAGCAGTTCTTC.

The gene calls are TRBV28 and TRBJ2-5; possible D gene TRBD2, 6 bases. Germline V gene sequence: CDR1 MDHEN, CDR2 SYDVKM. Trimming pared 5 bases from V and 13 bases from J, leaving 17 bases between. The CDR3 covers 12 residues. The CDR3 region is CASSPRFGTPYF. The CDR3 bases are TGTGCCAGCAGTCCTAGGTTCGGGACTCCGTACTTC.

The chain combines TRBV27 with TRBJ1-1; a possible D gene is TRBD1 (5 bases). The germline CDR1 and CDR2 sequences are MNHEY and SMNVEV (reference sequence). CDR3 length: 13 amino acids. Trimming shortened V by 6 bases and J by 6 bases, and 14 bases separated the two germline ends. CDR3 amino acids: CASSAHGGAEAFF. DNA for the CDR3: TGTGCCAGCAGCGCGCATGGAGGGGCTGAAGCTTTCTTT.

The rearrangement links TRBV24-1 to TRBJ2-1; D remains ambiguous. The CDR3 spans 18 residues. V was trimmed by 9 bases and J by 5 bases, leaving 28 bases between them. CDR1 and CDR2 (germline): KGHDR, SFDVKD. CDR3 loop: CATAQPSGSMVQNNEQFF. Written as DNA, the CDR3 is TGTGCCACCGCCCAGCCAAGTGGTTCGATGGTGCAAAACAATGAGCAGTTCTTC.

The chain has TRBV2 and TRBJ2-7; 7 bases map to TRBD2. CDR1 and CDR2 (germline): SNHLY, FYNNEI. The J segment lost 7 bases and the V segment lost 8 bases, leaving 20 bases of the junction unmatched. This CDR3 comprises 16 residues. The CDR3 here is CASSGLAGDRPWEQYV. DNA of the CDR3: TGTGCCAGCTCCGGTCTTGCGGGGGACCGTCCTTGGGAGCAGTACGTC.

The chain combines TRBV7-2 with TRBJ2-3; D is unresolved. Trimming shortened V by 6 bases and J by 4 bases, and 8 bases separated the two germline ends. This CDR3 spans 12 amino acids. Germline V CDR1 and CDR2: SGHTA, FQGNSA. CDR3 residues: CASRVQSDTQYF. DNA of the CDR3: TGTGCCAGCAGAGTGCAGTCAGATACGCAGTATTTT.

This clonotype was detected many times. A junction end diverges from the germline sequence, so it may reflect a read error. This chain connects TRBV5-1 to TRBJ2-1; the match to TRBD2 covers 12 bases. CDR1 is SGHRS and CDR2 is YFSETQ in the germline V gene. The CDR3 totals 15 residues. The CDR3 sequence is CASSLLAGGNNEQFF. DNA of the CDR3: TGTGCCAGCAGCCTACTAGCGGGGGGCAACAATGAGCAGTTCTTC. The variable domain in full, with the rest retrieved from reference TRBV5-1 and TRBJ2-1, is KAGVTQTPRYLIKTRGQQVTLSCSPISGHRSVSWYQQTPGQGLQFLFEYFSETQRNKGNFPGRFSGRQFSNSRSEMNVSTLELGDSALYLCASSLLAGGNNEQFFGPGTRLTVL.

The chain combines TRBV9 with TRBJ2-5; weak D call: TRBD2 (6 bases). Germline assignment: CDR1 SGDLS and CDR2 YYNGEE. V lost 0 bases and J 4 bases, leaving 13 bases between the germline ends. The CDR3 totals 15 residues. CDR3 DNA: TGTGCCAGCAGCGTAGTTTCCGGGGGAGGAGAGACCCAGTACTTC. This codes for CASSVVSGGGETQYF. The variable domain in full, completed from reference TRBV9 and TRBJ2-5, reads DSGVTQTPKHLITATGQRVTLRCSPRSGDLSVYWYQQSLDQGLQFLIQYYNGEERAKGNILERFSAQQFPDLHSELNLSSLELGDSALYFCASSVVSGGGETQYFGPGTRLLVL.

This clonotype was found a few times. The CDR3 loop reads CASSQVGLGYV. The DNA for the CDR3 is TGCGCCAGCAGCCAAGTCGGCTTGGGGTACGTC. The chain joins TRBV4-3 to TRBJ2-7, with D unclear. The CDR3 has 11 amino acids. Between the trimmed V and J ends, which lost 1 base and 12 bases, there was a span of 10 bases. Germline V lookup: CDR1 LGHNA, CDR2 YSLEER.

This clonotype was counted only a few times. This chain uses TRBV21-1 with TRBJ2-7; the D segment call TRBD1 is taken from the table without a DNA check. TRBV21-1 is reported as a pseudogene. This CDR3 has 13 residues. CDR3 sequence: CASSKGKGYEQYV. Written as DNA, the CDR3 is TGTGCCAGCAGCAAAGGGAAGGGGTACGAGCAGTACGTC.

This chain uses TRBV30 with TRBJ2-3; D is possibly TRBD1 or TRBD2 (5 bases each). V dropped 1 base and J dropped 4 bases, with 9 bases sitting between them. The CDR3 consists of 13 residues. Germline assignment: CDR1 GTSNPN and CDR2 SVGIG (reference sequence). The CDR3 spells CAWSAGPPDTQYF. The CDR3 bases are TGTGCCTGGAGTGCGGGGCCACCAGATACGCAGTATTTT.

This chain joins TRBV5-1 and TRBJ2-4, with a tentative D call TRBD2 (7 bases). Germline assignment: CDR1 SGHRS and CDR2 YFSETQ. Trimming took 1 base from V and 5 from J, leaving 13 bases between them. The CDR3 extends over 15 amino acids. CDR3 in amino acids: CASSLMGGAENIQYF. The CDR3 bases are TGCGCCAGCAGCTTGATGGGGGGGGCCGAAAACATTCAGTACTTC.

CDR3 residues: CASSEYVRGLVQETQYF. Here the CDR3 DNA reads TGTGCCAGCAGTGAATATGTCCGGGGGCTGGTACAAGAGACCCAGTACTTC. The chain links TRBV25-1 to TRBJ2-5; D tentatively fits TRBD1 or TRBD2 (6 bases each). V was clipped by 0 bases and J by 2 bases, with 16 bases between them. Germline V CDR1 and CDR2: MGHDK, SYGVNS. The CDR3 extends over 17 amino acids.

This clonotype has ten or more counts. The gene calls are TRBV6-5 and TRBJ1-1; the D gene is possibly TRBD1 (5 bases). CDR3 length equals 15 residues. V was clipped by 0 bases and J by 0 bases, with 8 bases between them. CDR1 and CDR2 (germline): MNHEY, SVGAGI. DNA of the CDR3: TGTGCCAGCAGTTACTCGGGGGGGGTGAACACTGAAGCTTTCTTT. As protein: CASSYSGGVNTEAFF.

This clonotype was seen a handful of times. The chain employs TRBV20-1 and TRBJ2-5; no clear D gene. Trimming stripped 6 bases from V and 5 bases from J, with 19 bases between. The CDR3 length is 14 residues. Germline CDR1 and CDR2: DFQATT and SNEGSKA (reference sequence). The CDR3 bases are TGCAGTGCCCATCCGGACCCTCTTGGGGAGACCCAGTACTTC. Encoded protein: CSAHPDPLGETQYF.

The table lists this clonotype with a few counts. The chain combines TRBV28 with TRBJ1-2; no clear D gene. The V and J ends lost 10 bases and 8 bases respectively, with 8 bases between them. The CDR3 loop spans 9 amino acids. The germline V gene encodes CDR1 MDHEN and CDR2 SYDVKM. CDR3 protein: CATRTGYTF. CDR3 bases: TGTGCCACCCGAACAGGCTACACCTTC.

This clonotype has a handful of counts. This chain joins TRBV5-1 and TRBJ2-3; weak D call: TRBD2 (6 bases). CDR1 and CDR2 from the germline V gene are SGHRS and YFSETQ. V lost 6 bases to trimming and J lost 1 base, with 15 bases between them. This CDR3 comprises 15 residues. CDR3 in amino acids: CASIVGGDGTDTQYF. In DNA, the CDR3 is TGCGCCAGCATAGTGGGGGGAGATGGCACAGATACGCAGTATTTT.